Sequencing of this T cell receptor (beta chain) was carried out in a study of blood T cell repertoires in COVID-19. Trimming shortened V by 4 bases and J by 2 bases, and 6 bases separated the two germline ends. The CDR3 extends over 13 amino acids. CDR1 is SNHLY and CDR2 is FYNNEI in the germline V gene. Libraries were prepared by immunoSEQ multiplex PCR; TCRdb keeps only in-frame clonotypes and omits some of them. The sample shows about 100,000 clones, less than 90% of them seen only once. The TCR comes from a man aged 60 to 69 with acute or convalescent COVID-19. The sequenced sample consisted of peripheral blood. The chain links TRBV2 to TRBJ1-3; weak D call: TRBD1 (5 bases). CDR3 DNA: TGTGCCAGCAGTGTAGGGGCTGGAAACACCATATATTTT. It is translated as CASSVGAGNTIYF. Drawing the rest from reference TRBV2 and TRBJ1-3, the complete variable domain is EPEVTQTPSHQVTQMGQEVILRCVPISNHLYFYWYRQILGQKVEFLVSFYNNEISEKSEIFDDQFSVERPDGSNFTLKIRSTKLEDSAMYFCASSVGAGNTIYFGEGSWLTVV.